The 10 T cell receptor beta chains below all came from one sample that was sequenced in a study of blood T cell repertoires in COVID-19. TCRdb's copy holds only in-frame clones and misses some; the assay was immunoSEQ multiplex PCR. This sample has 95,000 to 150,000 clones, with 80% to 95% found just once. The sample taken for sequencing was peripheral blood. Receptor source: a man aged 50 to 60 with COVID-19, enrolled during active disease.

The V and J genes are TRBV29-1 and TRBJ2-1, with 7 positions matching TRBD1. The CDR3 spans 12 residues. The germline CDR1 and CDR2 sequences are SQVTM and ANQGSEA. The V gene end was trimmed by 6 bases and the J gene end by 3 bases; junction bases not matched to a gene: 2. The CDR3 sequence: CSVGQDYNEQFF. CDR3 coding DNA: TGCAGCGTCGGACAGGACTACAATGAGCAGTTCTTC.

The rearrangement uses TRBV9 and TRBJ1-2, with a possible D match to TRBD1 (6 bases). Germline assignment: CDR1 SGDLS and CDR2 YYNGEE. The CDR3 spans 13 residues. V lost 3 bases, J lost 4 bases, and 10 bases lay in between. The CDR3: CASSATGGYGYTF. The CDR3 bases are TGTGCCAGCAGCGCGACAGGAGGCTATGGCTACACCTTC.

Here the CDR3 DNA reads TGTGCCAGCAGTCCGCTAGCGGGATTGGATACGCAGTATTTT. Residues: CASSPLAGLDTQYF. The rearrangement joins TRBV27 to TRBJ2-3; 9 positions agree with TRBD2. V lost 5 bases, J lost 6 bases, and 6 bases stayed unmatched. The CDR3 contains 14 residues. Germline lookup yields CDR1 MNHEY and CDR2 SMNVEV (reference sequence).

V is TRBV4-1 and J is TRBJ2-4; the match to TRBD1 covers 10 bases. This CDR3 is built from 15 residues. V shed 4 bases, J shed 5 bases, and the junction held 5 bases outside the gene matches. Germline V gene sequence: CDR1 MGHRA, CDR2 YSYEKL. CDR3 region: CASSREGQGENIQYF. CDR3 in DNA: TGCGCCAGCAGCCGAGAAGGACAGGGGGAAAACATTCAGTACTTC.

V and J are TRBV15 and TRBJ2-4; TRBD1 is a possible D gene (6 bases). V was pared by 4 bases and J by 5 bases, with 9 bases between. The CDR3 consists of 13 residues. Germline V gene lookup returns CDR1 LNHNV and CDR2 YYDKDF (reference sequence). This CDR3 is CATSKDSENIQYF. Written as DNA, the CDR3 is TGTGCCACCAGCAAGGACAGTGAAAACATTCAGTACTTC.

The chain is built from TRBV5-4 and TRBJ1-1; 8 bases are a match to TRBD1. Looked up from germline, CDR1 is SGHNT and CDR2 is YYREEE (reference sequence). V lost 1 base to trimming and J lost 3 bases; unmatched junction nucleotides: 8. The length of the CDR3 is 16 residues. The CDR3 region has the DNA TGTGCCAGCAGCTTGCCCTCAGGGGGCGCGGACACTGAAGCTTTCTTT. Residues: CASSLPSGGADTEAFF.

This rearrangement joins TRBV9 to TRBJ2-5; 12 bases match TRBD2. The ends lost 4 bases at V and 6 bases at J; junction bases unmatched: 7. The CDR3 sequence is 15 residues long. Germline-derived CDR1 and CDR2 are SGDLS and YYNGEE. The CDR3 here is CASSPETSGSQTQYF. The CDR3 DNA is TGTGCCAGCAGCCCCGAGACTAGCGGGAGTCAGACCCAGTACTTC. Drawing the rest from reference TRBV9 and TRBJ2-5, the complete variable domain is DSGVTQTPKHLITATGQRVTLRCSPRSGDLSVYWYQQSLDQGLQFLIQYYNGEERAKGNILERFSAQQFPDLHSELNLSSLELGDSALYFCASSPETSGSQTQYFGPGTRLLVL.

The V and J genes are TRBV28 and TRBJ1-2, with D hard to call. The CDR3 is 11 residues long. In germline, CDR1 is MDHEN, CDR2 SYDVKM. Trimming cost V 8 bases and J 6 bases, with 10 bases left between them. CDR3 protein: CASGLPHGYTF. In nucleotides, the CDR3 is TGTGCCAGCGGACTTCCTCATGGCTACACCTTC.

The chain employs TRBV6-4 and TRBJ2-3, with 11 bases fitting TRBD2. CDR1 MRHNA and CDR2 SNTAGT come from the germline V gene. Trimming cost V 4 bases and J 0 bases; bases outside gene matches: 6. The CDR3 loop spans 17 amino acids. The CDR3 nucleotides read TGTGCCAGCAGTGGGATGACTAGCGGGGTTAGCACAGATACGCAGTATTTT. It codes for CASSGMTSGVSTDTQYF.

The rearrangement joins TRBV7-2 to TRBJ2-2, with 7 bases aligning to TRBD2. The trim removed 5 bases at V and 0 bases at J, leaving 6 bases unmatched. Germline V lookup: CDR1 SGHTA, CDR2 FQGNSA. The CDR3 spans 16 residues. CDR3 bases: TGTGCCAGCAGCCAGACGGGAGGCCCGAACACCGGGGAGCTGTTTTTT. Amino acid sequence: CASSQTGGPNTGELFF.